This passage covers 30 T cell receptor beta chains from one sample sequenced in a study of graft-versus-host responses after intestinal transplantation. The table came from immunoSEQ multiplex PCR; TCRdb's copy has only in-frame clones and leaves some out. The sample has about 94,000 clones, roughly nine tenths seen once. No antigen has been identified for these receptors. The sample here was unstimulated CD8+ T cells sorted from spleen or lymph node cells, taken before intestinal transplant. Every receptor here comes from a human donor who received an intestinal transplant.

The chain carries TRBV7-2 and TRBJ2-1, with 8 bases that match TRBD2. The V and J ends lost 5 bases and 6 bases, in that order; junction bases with no gene match: 6. This CDR3 has 14 amino acids. CDR1 is SGHTA, CDR2 FQGNSA, per germline. DNA of the CDR3: TGTGCCAGCAGCACGACTAGCGCGCCCAATGAGCAGTTCTTC. Residues: CASSTTSAPNEQFF.

The rearrangement uses TRBV10-3 and TRBJ1-2, with a tentative D call TRBD1 (5 bases). With 0 bases removed from V and 6 bases from J, the gap between germline ends came to 11 bases. The CDR3 is made up of 14 amino acids. The germline V gene encodes CDR1 ENHRY and CDR2 SYGVKD. CDR3 DNA sequence: TGTGCCATCAGTGAGTCGTGGGGAGGGGATGGCTACACCTTC. It specifies CAISESWGGDGYTF.

This clone showed up just once. This sequence joins TRBV27 and TRBJ2-3; 10 bases fit TRBD1. The CDR3 extends over 17 amino acids. Germline V gene sequence: CDR1 MNHEY, CDR2 SMNVEV (reference sequence). J lost 3 bases, V lost 4 bases, and 10 bases had no gene match. The CDR3 spells CASSSYAGTGVTDTQYF. CDR3 bases: TGTGCCAGCAGTTCCTACGCCGGGACAGGGGTTACAGATACGCAGTATTTT.

The chain uses TRBV9 and TRBJ2-1; the match to TRBD2 covers 8 bases. The germline gives CDR1 SGDLS, CDR2 YYNGEE. With V trimmed by 0 bases and J by 8 bases, 7 bases remained unmatched. The CDR3 loop spans 15 amino acids. The CDR3 DNA reads as TGTGCCAGCAGCGTAGAGGGACTAGTTTTCGATGAGCAGTTCTTC. As protein: CASSVEGLVFDEQFF.

The chain combines TRBV19 with TRBJ1-5; 10 bases are shared with TRBD1. The germline CDR1 and CDR2 sequences are LNHDA and SQIVND (reference sequence). The CDR3 length is 15 residues. J gave up 9 bases and V 3 bases, and 8 bases lay outside the gene matches. CDR3 sequence: CASSMGTGVRGPQHF. The CDR3 DNA reads TGTGCCAGTAGTATGGGGACAGGGGTCCGAGGGCCCCAGCATTTT.

The V gene is TRBV19, the J gene TRBJ1-5; possible D gene TRBD1, 6 bases. V gave up 5 bases and J gave up 0 bases, with 14 bases separating them. There are 16 residues in the CDR3. From germline, CDR1 is LNHDA and CDR2 SQIVND (reference sequence). CDR3 coding DNA: TGTGCCAGTAGTCCAAAGGACAGAGCTAGCAATCAGCCCCAGCATTTT. It encodes CASSPKDRASNQPQHF.

The chain uses TRBV30 and TRBJ2-7, with TRBD2 as a possible D gene (6 bases). Trimming took 1 base from V and 1 from J, leaving 8 bases between them. CDR1 GTSNPN and CDR2 SVGIG come from the germline V gene (reference sequence). CDR3 length: 13 amino acids. CDR3 residues: CAWSGGLSYEQYF. For the CDR3, the DNA is TGTGCCTGGAGTGGGGGACTTTCCTACGAGCAGTACTTC. Filled out from reference TRBV30 and TRBJ2-7, the complete variable domain reads SQTIHQWPATLVQPVGSPLSLECTVEGTSNPNLYWYRQAAGRGLQLLFYSVGIGQISSEVPQNLSASRPQDRQFILSSKKLLLSDSGFYLCAWSGGLSYEQYFGPGTRLTVT.

The V and J genes are TRBV11-2 and TRBJ2-7; no firm D call. The V end lost 1 base, the J end lost 7 bases, and 11 bases lay between the germline ends. The CDR3 loop spans 13 amino acids. From germline, CDR1 is SGHAT and CDR2 FQNNGV. CDR3 protein: CASSLGESREQYF. The CDR3, as DNA: TGTGCCAGCAGCTTAGGCGAGTCTCGGGAGCAGTACTTC.

The chain uses TRBV7-9 and TRBJ2-2, with D maybe TRBD2 (7 bases). Germline V gene data show CDR1 as SEHNR and CDR2 as FQNEAQ (reference sequence). There are 17 residues in the CDR3. The V end was cut by 1 base, the J end by 0 bases, with 12 bases between. This chain's CDR3 is CASSLGSGGANTGELFF. The CDR3 region has the DNA TGTGCCAGCAGCTTAGGATCGGGGGGCGCGAACACCGGGGAGCTGTTTTTT. The variable domain in full, with the rest retrieved from reference TRBV7-9 and TRBJ2-2, is DTGVSQNPRHKITKRGQNVTFRCDPISEHNRLYWYRQTLGQGPEFLTYFQNEAQLEKSRLLSDRFSAERPKGSFSTLEIQRTEQGDSAMYLCASSLGSGGANTGELFFGEGSRLTVL.

The genes are TRBV5-6 and TRBJ2-2; a possible D gene is TRBD2 (5 bases). The germline V and J ends were trimmed by 1 base and 1 base, with 14 bases remaining between them. Germline CDR1 is SGHDT and CDR2 is YYEEEE. The CDR3 spans 17 residues. CDR3 in DNA: TGTGCCAGCAGCTTGTATTTGGGCGGGTGGAACACCGGGGAGCTGTTTTTT. This gives the protein CASSLYLGGWNTGELFF.

This clone was counted once. The rearrangement links TRBV28 to TRBJ1-1; no definite D call. Germline-derived CDR1 and CDR2 are MDHEN and SYDVKM. CDR3 length: 14 residues. Trimming removed 3 bases from V and 4 bases from J, with 12 bases in between. CDR3 region: CASSLQAEGTEAFF. The CDR3 nucleotides read TGTGCCAGCAGTTTGCAGGCAGAAGGCACTGAAGCTTTCTTT.

CDR3 sequence: CASSESQALTDTQYF. DNA of the CDR3: TGTGCCAGCAGTGAATCCCAGGCCCTCACAGATACGCAGTATTTT. The chain carries TRBV2 and TRBJ2-3; D remains unclear. Germline assignment: CDR1 SNHLY and CDR2 FYNNEI. Trimming pared 2 bases from V and 2 bases from J, leaving 11 bases between. The CDR3 is 15 amino acids.

In its sample, this clone was seen once. This chain uses TRBV28 with TRBJ1-5; D is uncertain. The CDR3 is 14 amino acids. The ends were cut back, 4 bases at V and 1 base at J, with 8 bases in the middle. Germline V gene sequence: CDR1 MDHEN, CDR2 SYDVKM. The CDR3 spells CASSSTPSNQPQHF. Written as DNA, the CDR3 is TGTGCCAGCAGTTCCACTCCGAGCAATCAGCCCCAGCATTTT.

On this clone itself: The identical CDR3 is also encoded by other nucleotide sequences in the sample. V usage is TRBV19 and J usage is TRBJ2-7; 8 nucleotides match TRBD2. With V trimmed by 1 base and J by 2 bases, 1 base remained unmatched. From germline, CDR1 is LNHDA and CDR2 SQIVND (reference sequence). The length of the CDR3 is 14 residues. As DNA, the CDR3 is TGTGCCAGTAGTATAGCGGGGGGGCCCTACGAGCAGTACTTC. Protein product: CASSIAGGPYEQYF.

The V call is TRBV19, the J call TRBJ2-7, with 7 positions matching TRBD1. Germline CDR1 and CDR2: LNHDA and SQIVND (reference sequence). Trimming at V came to 6 bases and at J to 6 bases, leaving 14 bases not matched to a gene. The length of the CDR3 is 15 residues. This CDR3 is CASSRGQSPFTEQYF. CDR3 bases: TGTGCCAGTAGCCGGGGACAGTCCCCATTCACCGAGCAGTACTTC.

The rearrangement links TRBV27 to TRBJ2-1; no clear D gene. CDR1 and CDR2 from the germline V gene are MNHEY and SMNVEV (reference sequence). CDR3 length: 15 residues. Trimming cost V 2 bases and J 3 bases, with 11 bases left between them. The CDR3 bases are TGTGCCAGCAGTTTAATCCCGTCCCGCTACAATGAGCAGTTCTTC. It codes for CASSLIPSRYNEQFF.

The chain employs TRBV28 and TRBJ2-1, with 7 positions matching TRBD2. The CDR3 is 17 amino acids. Germline V gene data show CDR1 as MDHEN and CDR2 as SYDVKM. Trimming cost V 5 bases and J 2 bases; bases outside gene matches: 12. Written as DNA, the CDR3 is TGTGCCAGCAGTCTTAGTCCAGGGAGGGCCGCCTACAATGAGCAGTTCTTC. This translates into CASSLSPGRAAYNEQFF. Based on the CDR3 plus reference TRBV28 and TRBJ2-1, the full variable domain is DVKVTQSSRYLVKRTGEKVFLECVQDMDHENMFWYRQDPGLGLRLIYFSYDVKMKEKGDIPEGYSVSREKKERFSLILESASTNQTSMYLCASSLSPGRAAYNEQFFGPGTRLTVL.

The V gene is TRBV7-8, the J gene TRBJ2-7; maybe TRBD1 (6 bases). The CDR3 has 19 amino acids. CDR1 is SGHVS, CDR2 FQNEAQ, per germline. V was clipped by 3 bases and J by 0 bases, with 24 bases between them. The CDR3 region has the DNA TGTGCCAGCAGCTTCGGACCGGACAGACAGACCCTAACCTCCTACGAGCAGTACTTC. Amino acids: CASSFGPDRQTLTSYEQYF.

V gene TRBV19 combines with J gene TRBJ1-2; D call uncertain. Germline CDR1 and CDR2: LNHDA and SQIVND (reference sequence). CDR3 length: 12 residues. Between the trimmed V and J ends, which lost 6 bases and 4 bases, there was a span of 9 bases. CDR3 sequence: CASSGESYGYTF. CDR3 DNA: TGTGCCAGTAGCGGGGAGTCCTATGGCTACACCTTC.

The chain links TRBV14 to TRBJ2-5; no reliable D call. Between the trimmed V and J ends, which lost 1 base and 4 bases, there was a span of 13 bases. Germline CDR1 and CDR2: SGHDN and FVKESK. CDR3 length: 15 amino acids. CDR3 sequence: CASSQGLGRLETQYF. The CDR3, as DNA: TGTGCCAGCAGCCAAGGGCTAGGTCGGCTAGAGACCCAGTACTTC.

CDR3 in DNA: TGTGCCAGCAGCCCTCGGGAACCCCTGTTTGAGCAGTTCTTC. It codes for CASSPREPLFEQFF. The rearrangement joins TRBV7-9 to TRBJ2-1, with D possibly matching TRBD2 (5 bases). This CDR3 is 14 amino acids long. Between the trimmed V and J ends, which lost 5 bases and 9 bases, there was a span of 17 bases. CDR1 and CDR2 from the germline V gene are SEHNR and FQNEAQ (reference sequence). Supplemented by reference TRBV7-9 and TRBJ2-1, the full variable domain reads DTGVSQNPRHKITKRGQNVTFRCDPISEHNRLYWYRQTLGQGPEFLTYFQNEAQLEKSRLLSDRFSAERPKGSFSTLEIQRTEQGDSAMYLCASSPREPLFEQFFGPGTRLTVL.

The V gene is TRBV4-2, the J gene TRBJ2-3, with TRBD2 as a possible D gene (5 bases). Trimming pared 0 bases from V and 3 bases from J, leaving 10 bases between. The CDR3 covers 15 residues. Germline V gives CDR1 LGHNA, CDR2 YNFKEQ. For the CDR3, the DNA is TGTGCCAGCAGCCAAGATCTCGAGGGAACAGATACGCAGTATTTT. This codes for CASSQDLEGTDTQYF.

V usage is TRBV9 and J usage is TRBJ1-2; weak D call: TRBD1 (6 bases). The CDR3 has 15 amino acids. Looked up from germline, CDR1 is SGDLS and CDR2 is YYNGEE. V lost 0 bases, J lost 2 bases, and 11 bases lay in between. CDR3 in amino acids: CASSVDGQLNYGYTF. The CDR3 DNA reads TGTGCCAGCAGCGTAGATGGACAGCTGAACTATGGCTACACCTTC.

In this sample, this clone turned up once. The chain has TRBV18 and TRBJ2-2, with a possible D match to TRBD1 (6 bases). V was pared by 5 bases and J by 5 bases, with 21 bases between. CDR1 is KGHSH and CDR2 is LQKENI in the germline V gene. The CDR3 has 17 amino acids. CDR3 sequence: CASSSFQDQGQTGELFF. Here the CDR3 DNA reads TGTGCCAGCTCATCATTCCAGGATCAAGGACAGACCGGGGAGCTGTTTTTT.

The chain carries TRBV6-5 and TRBJ1-2; a possible D gene is TRBD1 (5 bases). CDR1 is MNHEY and CDR2 is SVGAGI in the germline V gene. This CDR3 has 12 amino acids. V was shortened by 6 bases and J by 4 bases, with 9 bases between the two germline ends. The CDR3 protein is CASSLDSYGYTF. The CDR3 DNA is TGTGCCAGCAGCCTCGACAGCTATGGCTACACCTTC.

J is TRBJ2-2 and V is TRBV27, with no clear D. V lost 2 bases and J lost 6, with 7 bases in between. The length of the CDR3 is 13 residues. Germline V gives CDR1 MNHEY, CDR2 SMNVEV (reference sequence). The CDR3 DNA is TGTGCCAGCAGTTTAAAATCCGCCGGGGAGCTGTTTTTT. This gives the protein CASSLKSAGELFF.

The count of this clone is one. The rearrangement uses TRBV5-1 and TRBJ1-1; the D gene is possibly TRBD1 (6 bases). The V end lost 0 bases, the J end lost 4 bases, and 19 bases lay between the germline ends. Germline-derived CDR1 and CDR2 are SGHRS and YFSETQ. The CDR3 extends over 17 amino acids. The CDR3 DNA reads TGCGCCAGCAGCTTGGTGGGGGGGGCACAACAGTTCACTGAAGCTTTCTTT. This translates into CASSLVGGAQQFTEAFF. Based on the CDR3 plus reference TRBV5-1 and TRBJ1-1, the full variable domain is KAGVTQTPRYLIKTRGQQVTLSCSPISGHRSVSWYQQTPGQGLQFLFEYFSETQRNKGNFPGRFSGRQFSNSRSEMNVSTLELGDSALYLCASSLVGGAQQFTEAFFGQGTRLTVV.

This clone was recorded only once. V and J are TRBV7-2 and TRBJ2-1; 11 nucleotides match TRBD2. The CDR3 covers 17 residues. V shed 5 bases, J shed 4 bases, and the junction held 10 bases outside the gene matches. CDR1 is SGHTA, CDR2 FQGNSA, per germline. CDR3 DNA sequence: TGTGCCAGCAGCGCGGGACTAGCGGAGGCTCTTTACAATGAGCAGTTCTTC. This codes for CASSAGLAEALYNEQFF.

The chain uses TRBV28 and TRBJ1-2; 9 bases are shared with TRBD1. V lost 4 bases to trimming and J lost 8 bases; unmatched junction nucleotides: 5. Germline V gene lookup returns CDR1 MDHEN and CDR2 SYDVKM. This CDR3 has 13 residues. The CDR3 is CASSSLDRGGYTF. DNA of the CDR3: TGTGCCAGCAGTTCCCTCGACAGGGGGGGCTACACCTTC.

This chain joins TRBV20-1 and TRBJ2-1; D is undetermined. Germline V CDR1 and CDR2: DFQATT, SNEGSKA (reference sequence). V was pared by 3 bases and J by 10 bases, with 10 bases between. The CDR3 is made up of 11 amino acids. The CDR3 bases are TGCAGTGCTAGGATAGGAGCCGAGCAGTTCTTC. Protein: CSARIGAEQFF.